These 11 T cell receptor beta chains were all obtained from the same sample, sequenced in a study of T-cell reconstitution after alpha-beta-depleted transplantation in children. For TCRbeta, the library was prepared with unique molecular identifiers. TCRdb processed the PCR reads anew with MiXCR; each CDR3 protein has one entry. Of tens of thousands of distinct CDR3 sequences listed, approximately 6% are singletons. Sequencing was performed on PBMCs, mostly from graft donor cells, taken 60 days after TCRalphabeta/CD19-depleted stem cell transplant. These receptors were obtained from a female patient aged 2-9 years who had a stem cell transplant for aplastic anemia, so the T cells may come from the graft donor.

This clonotype was recorded many times. This chain links TRBV4-2 with TRBJ1-2; TRBD1 matches at 7 bases. This CDR3 is 14 amino acids long. Trimming at V came to 2 bases and at J to 5 bases, leaving 5 bases not matched to a gene. Germline CDR1 is LGHNA and CDR2 is YNFKEQ. The CDR3 is CASSQHRDSYGYTF. CDR3 DNA sequence: TGTGCCAGCAGCCAACACCGGGACAGTTATGGCTACACCTTC.

The sample holds many counts of this clonotype. The chain uses TRBV7-6 and TRBJ2-1, with D perhaps matching TRBD2 (5 bases). V lost 7 bases to trimming and J lost 5 bases, with 18 bases between them. The CDR3 spans 15 residues. Germline CDR1 SGHVS, CDR2 FNYEAQ. The CDR3 DNA reads as TGTGCCAGCAATCTTGGCGGGCCCCCCAACAATGAGCAGTTCTTC. Amino acid sequence: CASNLGGPPNNEQFF.

This clonotype appeared many times. The chain employs TRBV12-3 or TRBV12-4 and TRBJ2-4; D possibly corresponds to TRBD2 (6 bases). V lost 3 bases, J lost 0 bases, and 9 bases lay in between. The CDR3 has 15 residues. This CDR3 is CASSFWREAKNIQYF. In DNA form, the CDR3 reads TGTGCCAGCAGTTTCTGGCGGGAAGCCAAAAACATTCAGTACTTC.

This clonotype was picked up many times. The chain is built from TRBV10-1 and TRBJ2-7, with 11 bases identical to TRBD2. Unmatched junction bases numbered 3, after V lost 9 bases and J lost 5 bases. Per the germline V gene, CDR1 is WNHNN and CDR2 is SYGVQD (reference sequence). CDR3 length equals 12 residues. The CDR3 protein is CARLAGVNEQYF. The DNA for the CDR3 is TGCGCCAGACTAGCGGGAGTCAACGAGCAGTACTTC.

This clonotype was seen repeatedly, ten times or more. The CDR3 loop reads CASSQVQGGFQPQHF. The CDR3 coding sequence is TGTGCCAGCAGCCAGGTACAGGGAGGATTTCAGCCCCAGCATTTT. The rearrangement joins TRBV4-2 to TRBJ1-5; TRBD1 is a possible D gene (6 bases). Trimming pared 3 bases from V and 6 bases from J, leaving 15 bases between. CDR1 and CDR2 from the germline V gene are LGHNA and YNFKEQ. The CDR3 loop spans 15 amino acids.

About this clonotype itself: This could be a read error, since a much larger clone is one nucleotide away. The J gene is TRBJ1-4, the V gene TRBV25-1; D is perhaps TRBD1 (6 bases). CDR1 and CDR2 (germline): MGHDK, SYGVNS. The CDR3 runs 12 residues. The CDR3: CATRGVNENLFF. DNA of the CDR3: TGTGCCACCAGGGGTGTTAATGAAAATCTGTTTTTT. Variable domain in full (rest from reference TRBV25-1 and TRBJ1-4): EADIYQTPRYLVIGTGKKITLECSQTMGHDKMYWYQQDPGMELHLIHYSYGVNSTEKGDLSSESTVSRIRTEHFPLTLESARPSHTSQYLCATRGVNENLFFGSGTQLSVL.

With respect to this clonotype: The junction differs from germline at one of its ends, possibly a read error. The chain employs TRBV30 and TRBJ2-1; TRBD2 aligns across 8 bases. Germline assignment: CDR1 GTSNPN and CDR2 SVGIG (reference sequence). This CDR3 is built from 12 residues. CDR3 sequence: CAWSSVRSGVRF. CDR3 nucleotides: TGTGCCTGGAGCTCTGTACGTAGCGGGGTAAGATTC.

This clonotype appeared many times. The chain carries TRBV28 and TRBJ2-3; maybe TRBD1 (6 bases). Germline V lookup: CDR1 MDHEN, CDR2 SYDVKM. V lost 5 bases, J lost 4 bases, and 10 bases lay in between. The CDR3 spans 13 residues. The CDR3 is CASSAQGPDTQYF. CDR3 in DNA: TGTGCCAGCAGTGCCCAGGGGCCAGATACGCAGTATTTT.

This clonotype appeared many times. The rearrangement joins TRBV5-1 to TRBJ2-2; tentative D call: TRBD2 (7 bases). Germline lookup yields CDR1 SGHRS and CDR2 YFSETQ. This CDR3 contains 16 residues. V lost 0 bases and J lost 5, with 14 bases in between. CDR3 coding DNA: TGCGCCAGCAGCTTGGGCGGGGGCCCGAGGACCGGGGAGCTGTTTTTT. This encodes CASSLGGGPRTGELFF.

In this sample, this clonotype turned up many times. The chain joins TRBV29-1 to TRBJ2-2; D call uncertain. There are 12 residues in the CDR3. V lost 5 bases to trimming and J lost 1 base, with 5 bases between them. Germline V gene data show CDR1 as SQVTM and CDR2 as ANQGSEA. CDR3 protein: CSVSQNTGELFF. CDR3 nucleotide sequence: TGCAGCGTTTCTCAGAACACCGGGGAGCTGTTTTTT.

This clonotype has only a few counts. The chain employs TRBV19 and TRBJ2-7; TRBD1 aligns across 8 bases. CDR1 is LNHDA, CDR2 SQIVND, per germline (reference sequence). The CDR3 has 15 residues. V lost 4 bases to trimming and J lost 2 bases; unmatched junction nucleotides: 7. The CDR3 DNA is TGTGCCAGTAGTACAGCCGGGACAGGCGCCTACGAGCAGTACTTC. Amino acid sequence: CASSTAGTGAYEQYF. Supplemented by reference TRBV19 and TRBJ2-7, the full variable domain reads DGGITQSPKYLFRKEGQNVTLSCEQNLNHDAMYWYRQDPGQGLRLIYYSQIVNDFQKGDIAEGYSVSREKKESFPLTVTSAQKNPTAFYLCASSTAGTGAYEQYFGPGTRLTVT.